The 5 T cell receptor beta chains below all came from one sample that was sequenced in a study of CD8 T cells in Susac syndrome (dated by TCRdb to the late 2010s). Libraries were made using the immunoSEQ multiplex PCR assay. RNA was extracted with the RNeasy kit and roughly 0.45 to 1 ug was reverse transcribed using random hexamers. The raw public data were reprocessed by TCRdb itself: fastp quality trimming at Q25, MiXCR clonotype calling, in-frame beta chains only. Rows with a matching CDR3 protein are joined into one entry that keeps the most common DNA and genes. The sample table shows roughly 400,000 distinct CDR3 sequences, and around 83% are seen once. The ten top clones hold approximately 0.12% of the sample. The sample taken for sequencing was CD8+ T cells from PBMCs. The receptor source for this set is a human donor with multiple sclerosis.

In this sample, this clonotype turned up a few times. The genes are TRBV2 and TRBJ2-5; D possibly corresponds to TRBD1 (5 bases). The CDR3 totals 12 residues. CDR1 and CDR2 from the germline V gene are SNHLY and FYNNEI. Deletions cut 6 bases from V and 3 bases from J, with 8 bases between. The CDR3 DNA reads TGTGCCAGCAGAGGGGCAGAAGAGACCCAGTACTTC. Its translation: CASRGAEETQYF.

The chain employs TRBV2 and TRBJ2-7; tentative D call: TRBD2 (5 bases). V was trimmed by 3 bases and J by 6 bases, leaving 15 bases between them. CDR3 size: 14 residues. Germline V lookup: CDR1 SNHLY, CDR2 FYNNEI. In nucleotides, the CDR3 is TGTGCCAGCAGTGAGGGAAGGGAGAGGATCGAGCAGTACTTC. Protein sequence: CASSEGRERIEQYF.

This chain uses TRBV5-6 with TRBJ1-5, with TRBD1 as a possible D gene (5 bases). The CDR3 length is 14 residues. Deletions cut 4 bases from V and 3 bases from J, with 11 bases between. CDR1 and CDR2 from the germline V gene are SGHDT and YYEEEE. The CDR3 sequence: CASSKTDPNQPQHF. CDR3 DNA sequence: TGTGCCAGCAGCAAGACAGACCCCAATCAGCCCCAGCATTTT.

The chain links TRBV5-1 to TRBJ2-7, with 9 bases aligning to TRBD2. Germline CDR1 and CDR2: SGHRS and YFSETQ. This CDR3 has 15 residues. Trimming at V came to 0 bases and at J to 2 bases, leaving 3 bases not matched to a gene. The CDR3 is CASSLALAGTYEQYF. The CDR3 DNA follows: TGCGCCAGCAGCTTGGCGCTAGCGGGAACCTACGAGCAGTACTTC.

The chain employs TRBV7-6 and TRBJ2-3; 8 nucleotides align to TRBD1. The CDR3 totals 15 residues. Looked up from germline, CDR1 is SGHVS and CDR2 is FNYEAQ. Losses at the gene ends were 1 base for V and 7 bases for J; bases not matched to a gene: 7. Written as DNA, the CDR3 is TGTGCCAGCAGCTTAGAGCAGGGGGCTATTCATACGCAGTATTTT. Protein product: CASSLEQGAIHTQYF. The full variable domain, with the rest looked up from reference TRBV7-6 and TRBJ2-3, is GAGVSQSPRYKVTKRGQDVALRCDPISGHVSLYWYRQALGQGPEFLTYFNYEAQQDKSGLPNDRFSAERPEGSISTLTIQRTEQRDSAMYRCASSLEQGAIHTQYFGPGTRLTVL.